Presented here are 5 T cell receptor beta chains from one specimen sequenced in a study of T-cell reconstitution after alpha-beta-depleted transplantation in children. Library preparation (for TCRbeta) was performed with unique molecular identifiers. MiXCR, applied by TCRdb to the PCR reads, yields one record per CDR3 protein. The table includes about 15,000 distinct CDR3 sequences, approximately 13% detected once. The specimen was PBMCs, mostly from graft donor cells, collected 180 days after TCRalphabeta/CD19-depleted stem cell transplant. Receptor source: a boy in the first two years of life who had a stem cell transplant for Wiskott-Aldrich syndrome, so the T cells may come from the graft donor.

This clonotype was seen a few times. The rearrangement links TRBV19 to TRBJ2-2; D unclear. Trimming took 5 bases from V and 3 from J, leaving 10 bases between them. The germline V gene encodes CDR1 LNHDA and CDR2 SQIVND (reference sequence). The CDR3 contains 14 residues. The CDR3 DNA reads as TGTGCCAGTAGTGGCGTCTCCTACACCGGGGAGCTGTTTTTT. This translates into CASSGVSYTGELFF.

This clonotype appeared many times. In nucleotides, the CDR3 is TGTGCCAGCAGCTTATGGTCCGGGACAGATGACGAGCAGTACTTC. Translation: CASSLWSGTDDEQYF. This chain links TRBV7-6 with TRBJ2-7; the match to TRBD1 covers 7 bases. The germline CDR1 and CDR2 sequences are SGHVS and FNYEAQ. The CDR3 covers 15 residues. V trimming: 2 bases; J trimming: 5 bases; junction bases outside the gene matches: 9.

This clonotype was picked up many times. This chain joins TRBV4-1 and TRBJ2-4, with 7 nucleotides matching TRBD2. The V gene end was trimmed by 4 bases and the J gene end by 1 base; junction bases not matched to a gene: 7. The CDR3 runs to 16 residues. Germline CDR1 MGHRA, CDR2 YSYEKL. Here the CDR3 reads CASSPLGRGAKNIQYF. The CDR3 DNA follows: TGCGCCAGCAGCCCCCTGGGGCGGGGGGCCAAAAACATTCAGTACTTC.

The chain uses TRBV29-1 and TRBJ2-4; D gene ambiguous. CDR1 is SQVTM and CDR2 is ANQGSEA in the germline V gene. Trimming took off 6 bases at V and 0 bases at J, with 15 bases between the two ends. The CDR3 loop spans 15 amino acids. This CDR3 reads CSVIYSPGAKNIQYF. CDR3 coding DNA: TGCAGCGTGATCTACAGCCCTGGAGCCAAAAACATTCAGTACTTC.

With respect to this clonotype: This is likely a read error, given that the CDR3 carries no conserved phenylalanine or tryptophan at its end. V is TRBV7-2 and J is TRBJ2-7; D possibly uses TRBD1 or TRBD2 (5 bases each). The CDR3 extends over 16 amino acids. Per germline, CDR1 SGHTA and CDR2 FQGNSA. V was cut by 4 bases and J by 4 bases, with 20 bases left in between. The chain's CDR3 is CASSSPSGTARYEQYL. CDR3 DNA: TGTGCCAGCAGCTCCCCCTCCGGGACGGCCCGATACGAGCAGTACTTG.